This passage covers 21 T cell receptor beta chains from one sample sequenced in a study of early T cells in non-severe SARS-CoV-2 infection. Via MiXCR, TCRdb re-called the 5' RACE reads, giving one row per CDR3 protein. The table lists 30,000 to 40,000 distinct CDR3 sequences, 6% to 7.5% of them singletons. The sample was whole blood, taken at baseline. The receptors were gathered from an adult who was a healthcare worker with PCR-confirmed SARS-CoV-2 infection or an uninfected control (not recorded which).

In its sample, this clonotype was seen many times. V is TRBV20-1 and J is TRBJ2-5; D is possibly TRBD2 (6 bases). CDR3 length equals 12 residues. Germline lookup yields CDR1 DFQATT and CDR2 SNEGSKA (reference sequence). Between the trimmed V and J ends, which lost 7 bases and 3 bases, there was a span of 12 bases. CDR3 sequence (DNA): TGCAGTGGGGCCGGGACTGAAGAGACCCAGTACTTC. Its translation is CSGAGTEETQYF.

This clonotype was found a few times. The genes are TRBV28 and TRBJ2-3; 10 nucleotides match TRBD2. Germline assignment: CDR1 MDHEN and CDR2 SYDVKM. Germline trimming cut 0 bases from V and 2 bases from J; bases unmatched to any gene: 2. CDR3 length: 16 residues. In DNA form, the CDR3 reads TGTGCCAGCAGTTTATGGACTAGCGGGTACACAGATACGCAGTATTTT. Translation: CASSLWTSGYTDTQYF. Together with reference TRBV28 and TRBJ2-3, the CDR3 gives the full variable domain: DVKVTQSSRYLVKRTGEKVFLECVQDMDHENMFWYRQDPGLGLRLIYFSYDVKMKEKGDIPEGYSVSREKKERFSLILESASTNQTSMYLCASSLWTSGYTDTQYFGPGTRLTVL.

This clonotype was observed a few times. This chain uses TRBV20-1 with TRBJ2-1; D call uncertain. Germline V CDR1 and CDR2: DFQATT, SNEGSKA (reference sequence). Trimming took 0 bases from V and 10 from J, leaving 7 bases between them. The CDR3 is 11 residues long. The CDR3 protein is CSARDIPEQFF. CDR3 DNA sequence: TGCAGTGCTAGAGATATTCCGGAGCAGTTCTTC.

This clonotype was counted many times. The CDR3 coding sequence is TGTGCCAGTAGTCCCGAAAATAACTATGGCTACACCTTC. Its protein is CASSPENNYGYTF. The chain employs TRBV19 and TRBJ1-2; D is ambiguous. This CDR3 is built from 13 residues. CDR1 and CDR2 (germline): LNHDA, SQIVND (reference sequence). The ends were cut back, 5 bases at V and 1 base at J, with 8 bases in the middle.

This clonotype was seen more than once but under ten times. This chain's CDR3 is CASSTAQGVWEKLFF. In DNA, the CDR3 is TGTGCCAGCAGTACCGCCCAGGGCGTTTGGGAAAAACTGTTTTTT. The V call is TRBV7-9, the J call TRBJ1-4; D may be TRBD1 (5 bases). Per the germline V gene, CDR1 is SEHNR and CDR2 is FQNEAQ (reference sequence). Deletions cut 6 bases from V and 8 bases from J, with 19 bases between. The length of the CDR3 is 15 residues.

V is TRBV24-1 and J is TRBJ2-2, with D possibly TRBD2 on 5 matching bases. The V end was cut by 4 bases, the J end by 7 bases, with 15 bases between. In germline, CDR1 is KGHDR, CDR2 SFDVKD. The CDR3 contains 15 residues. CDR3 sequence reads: CATSDRPLGGGELFF. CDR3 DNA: TGTGCCACCAGTGACCGCCCACTAGGCGGCGGGGAGCTGTTTTTT.

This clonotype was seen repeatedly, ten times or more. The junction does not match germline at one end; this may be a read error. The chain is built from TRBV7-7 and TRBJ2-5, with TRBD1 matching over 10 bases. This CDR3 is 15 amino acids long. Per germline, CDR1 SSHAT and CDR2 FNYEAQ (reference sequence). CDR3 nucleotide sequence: TGTGCTAGCAGCTACGGGACAGGGGTTTCGGAGACCCAGTACTTC. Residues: CASSYGTGVSETQYF.

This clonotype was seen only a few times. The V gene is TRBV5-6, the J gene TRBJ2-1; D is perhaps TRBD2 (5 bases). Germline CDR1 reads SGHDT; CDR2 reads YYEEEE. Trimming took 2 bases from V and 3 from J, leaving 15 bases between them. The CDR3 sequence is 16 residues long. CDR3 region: CASSLLERLVYNEQFF. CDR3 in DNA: TGTGCCAGCAGCTTATTGGAGCGGTTAGTCTACAATGAGCAGTTCTTC.

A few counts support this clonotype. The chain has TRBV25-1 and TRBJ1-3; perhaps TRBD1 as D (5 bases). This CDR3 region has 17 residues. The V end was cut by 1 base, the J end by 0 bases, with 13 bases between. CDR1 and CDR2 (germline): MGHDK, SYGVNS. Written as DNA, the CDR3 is TGTGCCAGCAGTGAATTCTCCGGGGCCAGCTCTGGAAACACCATATATTTT. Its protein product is CASSEFSGASSGNTIYF.

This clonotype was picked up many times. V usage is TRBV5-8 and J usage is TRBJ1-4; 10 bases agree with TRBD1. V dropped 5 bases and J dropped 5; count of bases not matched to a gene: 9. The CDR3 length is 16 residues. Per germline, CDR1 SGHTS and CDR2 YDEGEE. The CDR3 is CASSPAGDRGNEKLFF. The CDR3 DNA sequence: TGTGCCAGCAGTCCGGCGGGGGACAGGGGAAATGAAAAACTGTTTTTT.

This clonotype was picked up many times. CDR3 coding DNA: TGTGCCAGCAGCTTACGTAGGGGCACGCAGTATTTT. Its translation is CASSLRRGTQYF. The V gene is TRBV12-3 or TRBV12-4, the J gene TRBJ2-3, with D perhaps TRBD1 (5 bases). V was cut by 6 bases and J by 9 bases, with 13 bases left in between. This CDR3 has 12 residues.

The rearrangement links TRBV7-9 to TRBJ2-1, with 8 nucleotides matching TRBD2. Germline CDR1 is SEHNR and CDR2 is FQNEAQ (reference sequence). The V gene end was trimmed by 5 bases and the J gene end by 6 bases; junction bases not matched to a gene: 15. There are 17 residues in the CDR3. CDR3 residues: CASSPTPLSGSVNEQFF. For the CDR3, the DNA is TGTGCCAGCAGCCCGACCCCTTTGAGCGGGAGTGTCAATGAGCAGTTCTTC. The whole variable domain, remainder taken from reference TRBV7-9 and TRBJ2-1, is DTGVSQNPRHKITKRGQNVTFRCDPISEHNRLYWYRQTLGQGPEFLTYFQNEAQLEKSRLLSDRFSAERPKGSFSTLEIQRTEQGDSAMYLCASSPTPLSGSVNEQFFGPGTRLTVL.

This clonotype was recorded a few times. CDR3 coding DNA: TGTGCCAGTACCATGGCTCCCCCGGACCTGTTTTTT. Protein sequence: CASTMAPPDLFF. The chain is built from TRBV19 and TRBJ2-2, with unresolved D. Germline loops: CDR1 LNHDA, CDR2 SQIVND (reference sequence). The CDR3 runs 12 residues. V was shortened by 7 bases and J by 14 bases, with 17 bases between the two germline ends.

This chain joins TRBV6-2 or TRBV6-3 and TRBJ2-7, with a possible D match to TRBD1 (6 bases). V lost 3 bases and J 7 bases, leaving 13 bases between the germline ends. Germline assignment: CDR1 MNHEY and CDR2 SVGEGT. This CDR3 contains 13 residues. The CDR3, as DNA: TGTGCCAGCAGTTATGGACAGACGGGGGAGCAGTACGTC. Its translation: CASSYGQTGEQYV.

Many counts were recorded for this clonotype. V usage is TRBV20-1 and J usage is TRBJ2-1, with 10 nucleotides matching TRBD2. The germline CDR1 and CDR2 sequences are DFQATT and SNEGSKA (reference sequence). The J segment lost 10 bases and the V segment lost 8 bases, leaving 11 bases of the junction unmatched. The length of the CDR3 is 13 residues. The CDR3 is CSPPLAGVREQFF. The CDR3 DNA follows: TGCAGTCCCCCCCTAGCGGGAGTGAGAGAGCAGTTCTTC.

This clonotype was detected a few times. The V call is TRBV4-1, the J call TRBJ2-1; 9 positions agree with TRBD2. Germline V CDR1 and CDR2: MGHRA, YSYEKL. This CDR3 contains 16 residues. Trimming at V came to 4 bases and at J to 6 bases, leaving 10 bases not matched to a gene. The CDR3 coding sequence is TGCGCCAGCAGCCTGAGACTAGCGGTACAATTCAATGAGCAGTTCTTC. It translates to CASSLRLAVQFNEQFF.

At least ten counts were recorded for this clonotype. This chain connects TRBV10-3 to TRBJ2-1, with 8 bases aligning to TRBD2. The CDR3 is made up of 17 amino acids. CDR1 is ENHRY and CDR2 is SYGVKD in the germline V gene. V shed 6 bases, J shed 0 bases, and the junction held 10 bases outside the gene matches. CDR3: CAIRAQELADSYNEQFF. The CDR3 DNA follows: TGTGCCATCAGAGCTCAAGAACTAGCGGACTCCTACAATGAGCAGTTCTTC.

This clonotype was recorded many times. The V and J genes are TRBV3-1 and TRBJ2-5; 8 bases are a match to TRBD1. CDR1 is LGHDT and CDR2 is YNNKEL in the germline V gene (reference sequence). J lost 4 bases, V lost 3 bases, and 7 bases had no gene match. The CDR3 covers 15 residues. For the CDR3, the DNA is TGTGCCAGCAGCCACGGACAGGGCGGCGTAGAGACCCAGTACTTC. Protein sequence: CASSHGQGGVETQYF.

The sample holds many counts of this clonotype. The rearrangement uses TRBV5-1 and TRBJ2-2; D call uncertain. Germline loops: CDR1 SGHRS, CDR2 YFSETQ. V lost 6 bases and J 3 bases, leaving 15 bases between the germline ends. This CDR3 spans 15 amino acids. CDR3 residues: CASNQRTIDTGELFF. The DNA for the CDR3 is TGCGCCAGCAACCAACGAACCATTGACACCGGGGAGCTGTTTTTT.

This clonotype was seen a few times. This chain's CDR3 is CASSLRGNEQFF. The CDR3 DNA is TGTGCCAGCAGCTTAAGGGGGAATGAGCAGTTCTTC. The chain combines TRBV7-6 with TRBJ2-1; maybe TRBD1 (6 bases). The CDR3 loop spans 12 amino acids. V was pared by 2 bases and J by 7 bases, with 6 bases between. Germline loops: CDR1 SGHVS, CDR2 FNYEAQ.

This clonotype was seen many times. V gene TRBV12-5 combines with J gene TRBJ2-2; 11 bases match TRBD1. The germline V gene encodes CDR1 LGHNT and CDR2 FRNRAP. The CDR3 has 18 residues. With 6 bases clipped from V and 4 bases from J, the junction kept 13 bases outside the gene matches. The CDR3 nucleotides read TGTGCTAGTGGCATCCCAGGACAGGGGGCGCAGGGCACCGGGGAGCTGTTTTTT. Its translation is CASGIPGQGAQGTGELFF.